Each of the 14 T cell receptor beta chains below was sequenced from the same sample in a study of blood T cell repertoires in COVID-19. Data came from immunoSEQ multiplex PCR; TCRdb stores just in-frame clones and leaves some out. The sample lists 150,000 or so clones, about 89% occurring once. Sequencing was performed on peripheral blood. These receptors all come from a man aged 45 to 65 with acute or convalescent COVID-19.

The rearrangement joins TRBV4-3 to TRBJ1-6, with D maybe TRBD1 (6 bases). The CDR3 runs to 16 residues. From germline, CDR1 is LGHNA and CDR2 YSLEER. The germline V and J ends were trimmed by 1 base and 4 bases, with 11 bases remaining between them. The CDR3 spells CASSQAPGQYNSPLHF. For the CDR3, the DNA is TGCGCCAGCAGCCAAGCCCCTGGACAGTATAATTCACCCCTCCACTTT.

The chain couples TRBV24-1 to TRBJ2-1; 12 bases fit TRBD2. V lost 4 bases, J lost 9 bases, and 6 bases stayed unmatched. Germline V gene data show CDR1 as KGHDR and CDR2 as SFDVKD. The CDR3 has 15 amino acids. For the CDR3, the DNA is TGTGCCACCAGTGAGACTAGCGGGAGACTCAGTGAGCAGTTCTTC. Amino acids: CATSETSGRLSEQFF.

The CDR3 sequence is CASSAGQYNEQFF. The DNA for the CDR3 is TGCGCCAGCAGTGCTGGACAGTACAATGAGCAGTTCTTC. The chain combines TRBV5-1 with TRBJ2-1; D perhaps matches TRBD1 (6 bases). V was trimmed by 5 bases and J by 4 bases, leaving 10 bases between them. Germline-derived CDR1 and CDR2 are SGHRS and YFSETQ. This CDR3 comprises 13 residues.

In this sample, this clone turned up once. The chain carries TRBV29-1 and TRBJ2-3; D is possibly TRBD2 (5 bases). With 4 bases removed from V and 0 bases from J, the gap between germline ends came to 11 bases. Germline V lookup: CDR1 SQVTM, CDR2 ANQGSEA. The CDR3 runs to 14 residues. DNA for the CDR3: TGCAGCGTTGTTAGGTGGACTAGCACAGATACGCAGTATTTT. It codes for CSVVRWTSTDTQYF.

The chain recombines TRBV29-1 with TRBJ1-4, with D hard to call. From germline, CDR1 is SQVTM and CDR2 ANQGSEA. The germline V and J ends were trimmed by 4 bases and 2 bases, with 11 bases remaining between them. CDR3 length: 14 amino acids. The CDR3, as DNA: TGCAGCGTTGCTCCGTATGGCACTAATGAAAAACTGTTTTTT. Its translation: CSVAPYGTNEKLFF.

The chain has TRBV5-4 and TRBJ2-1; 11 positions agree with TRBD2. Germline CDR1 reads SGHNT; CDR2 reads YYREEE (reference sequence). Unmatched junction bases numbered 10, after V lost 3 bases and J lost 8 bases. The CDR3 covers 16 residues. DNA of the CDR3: TGTGCCAGCAGCTCAACACCGGGACTAGCGGCCTATGAGCAGTTCTTC. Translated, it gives CASSSTPGLAAYEQFF.

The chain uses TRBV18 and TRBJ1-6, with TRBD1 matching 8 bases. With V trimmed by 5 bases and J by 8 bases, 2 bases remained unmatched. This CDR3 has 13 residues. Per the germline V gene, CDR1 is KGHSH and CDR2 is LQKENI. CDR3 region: CASSTGGDSPLHF. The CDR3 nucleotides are TGTGCCAGCTCAACAGGGGGGGATTCACCCCTCCACTTT.

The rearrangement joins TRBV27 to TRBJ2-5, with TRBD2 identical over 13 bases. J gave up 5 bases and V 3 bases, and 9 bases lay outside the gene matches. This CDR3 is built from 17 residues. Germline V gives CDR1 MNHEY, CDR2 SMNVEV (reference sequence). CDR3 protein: CASSLITSGGVWETQYF. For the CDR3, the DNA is TGTGCCAGCAGTTTGATCACTAGCGGGGGGGTTTGGGAGACCCAGTACTTC.

The CDR3 sequence is CASSPRTGGRDTEAFF. The DNA of the CDR3 is TGTGCCAGCTCACCACGTACAGGGGGCAGGGACACTGAAGCTTTCTTT. The chain links TRBV18 to TRBJ1-1; 9 bases map to TRBD1. The CDR3 covers 16 residues. In germline, CDR1 is KGHSH, CDR2 LQKENI. Germline trimming cut 1 base from V and 3 bases from J; bases unmatched to any gene: 6.

The CDR3 reads CASSLGQAINQPQHF. The CDR3 nucleotides are TGTGCCAGCAGCTTGGGGCAGGCGATCAATCAGCCCCAGCATTTT. V and J are TRBV5-6 and TRBJ1-5; D remains unclear. The germline V and J ends were trimmed by 0 bases and 3 bases, with 10 bases remaining between them. The CDR3 runs to 15 residues. The germline V gene has CDR1 SGHDT and CDR2 YYEEEE.

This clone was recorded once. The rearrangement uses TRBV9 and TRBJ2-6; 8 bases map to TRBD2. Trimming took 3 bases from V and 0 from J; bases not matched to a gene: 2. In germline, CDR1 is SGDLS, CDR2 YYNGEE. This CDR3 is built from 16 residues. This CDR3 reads CASSGSGTSGANVLTF. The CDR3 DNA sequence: TGTGCCAGCAGCGGTAGCGGGACCTCTGGGGCCAACGTCCTGACTTTC. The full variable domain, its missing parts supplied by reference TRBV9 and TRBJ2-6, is DSGVTQTPKHLITATGQRVTLRCSPRSGDLSVYWYQQSLDQGLQFLIQYYNGEERAKGNILERFSAQQFPDLHSELNLSSLELGDSALYFCASSGSGTSGANVLTFGAGSRLTVL.

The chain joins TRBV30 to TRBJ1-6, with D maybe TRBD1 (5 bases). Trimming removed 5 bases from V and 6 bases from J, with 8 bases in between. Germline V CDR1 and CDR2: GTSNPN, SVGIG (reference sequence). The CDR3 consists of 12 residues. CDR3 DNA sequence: TGTGCCTGGGCTGACAGTAATTCACCCCTCCACTTT. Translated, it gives CAWADSNSPLHF.

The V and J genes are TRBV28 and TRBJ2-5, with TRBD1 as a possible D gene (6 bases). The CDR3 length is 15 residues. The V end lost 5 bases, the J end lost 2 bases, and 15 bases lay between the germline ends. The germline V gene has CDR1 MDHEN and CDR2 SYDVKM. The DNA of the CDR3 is TGTGCCAGCAGTGCCCCCGGGACAACTCAAGAGACCCAGTACTTC. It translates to CASSAPGTTQETQYF. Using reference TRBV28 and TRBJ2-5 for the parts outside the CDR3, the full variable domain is DVKVTQSSRYLVKRTGEKVFLECVQDMDHENMFWYRQDPGLGLRLIYFSYDVKMKEKGDIPEGYSVSREKKERFSLILESASTNQTSMYLCASSAPGTTQETQYFGPGTRLLVL.

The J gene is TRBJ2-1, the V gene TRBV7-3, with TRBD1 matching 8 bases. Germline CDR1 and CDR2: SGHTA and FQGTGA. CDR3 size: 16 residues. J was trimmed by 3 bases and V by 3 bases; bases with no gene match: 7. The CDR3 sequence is CASSLHVTGGYNEQFF. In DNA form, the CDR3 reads TGTGCCAGCAGCTTGCATGTAACAGGGGGCTACAATGAGCAGTTCTTC. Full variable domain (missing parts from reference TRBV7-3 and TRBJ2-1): GAGVSQTPSNKVTEKGKYVELRCDPISGHTALYWYRQSLGQGPEFLIYFQGTGAADDSGLPNDRFFAVRPEGSVSTLKIQRTERGDSAVYLCASSLHVTGGYNEQFFGPGTRLTVL.